This is a list of T cell receptor beta chains from one sample in a study of shared clonotypes between healthy human individuals. The assay was immunoSEQ multiplex PCR, and TCRdb's table has in-frame clones only and misses some. Among some 690,000 clones listed, 80% to 95% were seen once. Material for sequencing was memory CD8+ T cells from PBMCs. The receptor set was obtained from a man aged 18 to 30 in good health. Some clones in this sample may be carry-over from other donors' samples. CDR3s include the opening cysteine and the closing phenylalanine or tryptophan. Each record gives: clone size, D gene, J gene, V gene, CDR3 DNA, CDR3 protein. A D gene is named only where the DNA matches it firmly. A clone size is listed for some rows: how often the clone was seen (once, few, many), or a class if it is expanded.

-	-	TRBJ2-1	TRBV7-3	TGTGCCAGCAGCCCGTCGGCCTCCAATGAGCAGTTCTTC	CASSPSASNEQFF
-	-	TRBJ2-5	TRBV29-1	TGCAGCGTTGAAGCTATGACTGGGGGACCAGAGACCCAGTACTTC	CSVEAMTGGPETQYF
-	-	TRBJ2-7	TRBV4-2	TGTGCCAGCAGCCAAGATTCGGGGCAGGGCTACGAGCAGTACTTC	CASSQDSGQGYEQYF
-	TRBD1	TRBJ2-7	TRBV11-2	TGTGCCAGCGAAAAGGGGCAGGGGGCAGCCTACGAGCAGTACTTC	CASEKGQGAAYEQYF
-	TRBD1	TRBJ2-7	TRBV9	TGTGCCAGCAGCGTACAGGCAGGGGGTTCCTACGAGCAGTACTTC	CASSVQAGGSYEQYF
-	TRBD1	TRBJ2-7	TRBV5-1	TGCGCCAGCAGCTTGGGAAGACAGGGAATTACCTACGAGCAGTACTTC	CASSLGRQGITYEQYF
-	-	TRBJ2-3	TRBV7-9	TGTGCCAGCAGCTCCGGCGGTAGAACGTACACAGATACGCAGTATTTT	CASSSGGRTYTDTQYF
-	TRBD1	TRBJ2-5	TRBV2	TGTGCCAGCAGCCGGGACAGGGGGCGTCTTGAGACCCAGTACTTC	CASSRDRGRLETQYF
-	-	TRBJ1-1	TRBV6-6	TGTGCCAGCAGTTGGACCAACACTGAAGCTTTCTTT	CASSWTNTEAFF
-	TRBD2	TRBJ2-7	TRBV7-6	TGTGCCAGCAGCCCGAGGACTAGCGGGCCCTCCTACGAGCAGTACTTC	CASSPRTSGPSYEQYF
many	TRBD2	TRBJ2-1	TRBV9	TGTGCCAGCTCTTCGACTAGCGGGTACAATGAGCAGTTCTTC	CASSSTSGYNEQFF
-	-	TRBJ1-1	TRBV29-1	TGCAGCGTTGAAGGGGCCCAACAGGGTAGCGCCACTGAAGCTTTCTTT	CSVEGAQQGSATEAFF
-	TRBD1	TRBJ2-7	TRBV28	TGTGCCAGCAGCCAAGCTTCGGACAGGGGCCACGAGCAGTACTTC	CASSQASDRGHEQYF
-	TRBD1	TRBJ2-7	TRBV9	TGTGCCAGCAGCGTAGGACTAGGGGACAGGGGGACCTACGAGCAGTACTTC	CASSVGLGDRGTYEQYF
-	-	TRBJ2-1	TRBV25-1	TGTGCCAGCCAATTCGGGCCCCTTAATGAGCAGTTCTTC	CASQFGPLNEQFF
-	-	TRBJ2-3	TRBV16	TGTGCCAGCAGCCGGGAAAACACAGATACGCAGTATTTT	CASSRENTDTQYF
-	-	TRBJ1-2	TRBV28	TGTGCCAGCAGGTCCCTTTGGGGCGTCTATGGCTACACCTTC	CASRSLWGVYGYTF
-	TRBD2	TRBJ2-1	TRBV9	TGTGCCAGCAGCCTACTAGCGGGGACCTACAATGAGCAGTTCTTC	CASSLLAGTYNEQFF
-	TRBD1	TRBJ2-3	TRBV28	TGTGCCAGCAGTTTATCGCTAACCGGGACAGGGTCGGATACGCAGTATTTT	CASSLSLTGTGSDTQYF
few	-	TRBJ1-1	TRBV19	TGTGCCAGTAGTACATCCCCGGGGGTCTACACTGAAGCTTTCTTT	CASSTSPGVYTEAFF
-	-	TRBJ2-1	TRBV11-2	TGTGCCAGCAGCCCGCGAGTAGATGAGCAGTTCTTC	CASSPRVDEQFF
-	-	TRBJ2-1	TRBV27	TGTGCCAGCGGTCCACTATGGTGGAACCGCTACAATGAGCAGTTCTTC	CASGPLWWNRYNEQFF
-	-	TRBJ1-2	TRBV7-9	TGTGCCAGCAGCGGCCACCGGGACACGCTTGGCTATGGCTACACCTTC	CASSGHRDTLGYGYTF
many	-	TRBJ1-1	TRBV5-4	TGTGCCAGCAGCTTGCCCACGTGGGGGCACACTGAAGCTTTCTTT	CASSLPTWGHTEAFF
-	-	TRBJ2-2	TRBV6-5	TGTGCCAGCTGCGCGGGGCGAAACACCGGGGAGCTGTTTTTT	CASCAGRNTGELFF
-	-	TRBJ2-7	TRBV7-9	TGTGCCAGCAGCTTACGGGACAAGAGAACCTACGAGCAGTACTTC	CASSLRDKRTYEQYF
-	TRBD2	TRBJ2-3	TRBV7-9	TGTGCCAGCAGCTTAACTGGGGGGGATAGCACAGATACGCAGTATTTT	CASSLTGGDSTDTQYF
-	TRBD1	TRBJ1-1	TRBV27	TGTGCCAGCAGTTACCTTCATCAAGGACAGGCCCCTGAAGCTTTCTTT	CASSYLHQGQAPEAFF
-	-	TRBJ2-7	TRBV9	TGTGCCAGCAGCGAAGGGGGGAATGGATACGAGCAGTACTTC	CASSEGGNGYEQYF
-	-	TRBJ1-1	TRBV19	TGTGCCACAATAGACAGAACTACACCTGAAGCTTTCTTT	CATIDRTTPEAFF
-	-	TRBJ2-2	TRBV4-3	TGCGCCAGCAGCCAATATATCGCGGGGTCGGAAGCCGGGGAGCTGTTTTTT	CASSQYIAGSEAGELFF